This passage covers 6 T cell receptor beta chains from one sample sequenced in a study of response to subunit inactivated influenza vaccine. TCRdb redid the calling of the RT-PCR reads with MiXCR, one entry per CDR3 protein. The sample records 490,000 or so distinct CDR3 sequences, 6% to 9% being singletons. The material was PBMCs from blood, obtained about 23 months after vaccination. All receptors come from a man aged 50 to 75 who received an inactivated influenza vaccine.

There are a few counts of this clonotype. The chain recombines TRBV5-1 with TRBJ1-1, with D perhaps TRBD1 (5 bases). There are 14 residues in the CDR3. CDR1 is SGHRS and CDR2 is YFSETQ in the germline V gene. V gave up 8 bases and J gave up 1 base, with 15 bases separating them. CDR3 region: CASAQGYSNTEAFF. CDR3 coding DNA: TGCGCCAGTGCCCAGGGATATTCGAACACTGAAGCTTTCTTT.

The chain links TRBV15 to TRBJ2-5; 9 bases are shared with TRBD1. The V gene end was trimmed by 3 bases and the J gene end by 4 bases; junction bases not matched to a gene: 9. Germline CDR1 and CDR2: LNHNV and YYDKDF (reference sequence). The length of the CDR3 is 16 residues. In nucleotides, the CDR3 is TGTGCCACCAGCAGGCCTGCGGGACAGGGTGGAGAGACCCAGTACTTC. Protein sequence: CATSRPAGQGGETQYF.

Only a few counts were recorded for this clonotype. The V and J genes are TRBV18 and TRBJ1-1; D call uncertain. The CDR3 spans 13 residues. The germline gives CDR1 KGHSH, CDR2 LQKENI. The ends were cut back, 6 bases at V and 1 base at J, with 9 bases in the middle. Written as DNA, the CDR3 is TGTGCCAGCTCCGATTCAGGGAACACTGAAGCTTTCTTT. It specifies CASSDSGNTEAFF.

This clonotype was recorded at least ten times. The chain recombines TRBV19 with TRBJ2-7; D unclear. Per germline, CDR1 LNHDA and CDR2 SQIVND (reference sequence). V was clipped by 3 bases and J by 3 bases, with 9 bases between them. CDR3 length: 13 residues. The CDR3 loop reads CASSISVGYEQYF. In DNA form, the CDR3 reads TGTGCCAGTAGTATTTCGGTCGGCTACGAGCAGTACTTC.

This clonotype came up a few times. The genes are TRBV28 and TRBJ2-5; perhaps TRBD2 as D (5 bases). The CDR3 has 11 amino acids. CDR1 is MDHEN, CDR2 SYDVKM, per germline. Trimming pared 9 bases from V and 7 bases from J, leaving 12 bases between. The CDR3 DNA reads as TGTGCCAGTCTGACGAGCGGGACCCAGTACTTC. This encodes CASLTSGTQYF.

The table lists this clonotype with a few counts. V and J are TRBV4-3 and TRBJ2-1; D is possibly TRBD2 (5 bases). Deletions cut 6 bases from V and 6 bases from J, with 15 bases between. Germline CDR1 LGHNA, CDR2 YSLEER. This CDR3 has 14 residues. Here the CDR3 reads CASSTSELRNEQFF. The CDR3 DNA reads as TGCGCCAGCAGTACTAGTGAATTGCGCAATGAGCAGTTCTTC.